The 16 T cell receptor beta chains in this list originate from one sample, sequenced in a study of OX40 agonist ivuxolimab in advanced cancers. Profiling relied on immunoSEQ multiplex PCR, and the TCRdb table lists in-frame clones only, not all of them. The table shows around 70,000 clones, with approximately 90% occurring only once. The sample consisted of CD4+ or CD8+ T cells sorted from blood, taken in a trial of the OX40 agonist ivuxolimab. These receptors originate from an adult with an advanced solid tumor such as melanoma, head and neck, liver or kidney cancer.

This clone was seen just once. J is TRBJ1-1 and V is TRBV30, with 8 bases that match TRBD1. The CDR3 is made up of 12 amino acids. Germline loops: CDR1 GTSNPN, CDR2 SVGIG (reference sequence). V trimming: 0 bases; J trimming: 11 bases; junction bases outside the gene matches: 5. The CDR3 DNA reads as TGTGCCTGGAGTGTACAGGGGGATATGGCTTTCTTT. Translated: CAWSVQGDMAFF.

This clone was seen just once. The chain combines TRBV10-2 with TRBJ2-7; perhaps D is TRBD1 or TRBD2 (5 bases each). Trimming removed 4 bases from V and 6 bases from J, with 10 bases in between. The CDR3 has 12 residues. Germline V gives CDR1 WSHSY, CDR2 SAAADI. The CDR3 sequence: CASSGGLGEQYF. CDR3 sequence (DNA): TGCGCCAGCAGTGGGGGGTTAGGCGAGCAGTACTTC.

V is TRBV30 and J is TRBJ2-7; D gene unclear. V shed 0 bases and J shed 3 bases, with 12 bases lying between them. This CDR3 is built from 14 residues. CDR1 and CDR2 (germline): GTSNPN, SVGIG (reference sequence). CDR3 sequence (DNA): TGTGCCTGGAGTGTAAATGGAATAGTCTACGAGCAGTACTTC. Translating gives CAWSVNGIVYEQYF.

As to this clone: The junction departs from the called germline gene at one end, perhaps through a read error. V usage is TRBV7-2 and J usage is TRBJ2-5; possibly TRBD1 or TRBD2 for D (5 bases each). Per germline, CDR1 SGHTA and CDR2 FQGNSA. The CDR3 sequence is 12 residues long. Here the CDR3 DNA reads TGTGCCAGCAGCCTCGGGACGCCGCCACTACACTTC. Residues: CASSLGTPPLHF.

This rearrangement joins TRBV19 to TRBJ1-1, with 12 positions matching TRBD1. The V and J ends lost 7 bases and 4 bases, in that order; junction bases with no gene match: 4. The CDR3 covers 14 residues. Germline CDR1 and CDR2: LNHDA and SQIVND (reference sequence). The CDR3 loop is CASTPGQGATEAFF. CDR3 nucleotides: TGTGCCAGTACTCCGGGACAGGGGGCCACTGAAGCTTTCTTT.

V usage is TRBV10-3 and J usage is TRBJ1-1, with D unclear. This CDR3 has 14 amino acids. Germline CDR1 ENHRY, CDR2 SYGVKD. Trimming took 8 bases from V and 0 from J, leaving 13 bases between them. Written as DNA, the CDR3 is TGTGCCATCTCGGGGATGGGATTGAACACTGAAGCTTTCTTT. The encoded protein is CAISGMGLNTEAFF.

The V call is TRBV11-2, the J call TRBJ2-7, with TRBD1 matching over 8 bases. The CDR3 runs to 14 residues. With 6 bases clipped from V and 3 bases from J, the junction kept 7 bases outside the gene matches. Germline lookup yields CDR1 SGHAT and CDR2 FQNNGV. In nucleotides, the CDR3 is TGTGCCAGCAGTAGACAGGGGACGAGCTACGAGCAGTACTTC. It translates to CASSRQGTSYEQYF.

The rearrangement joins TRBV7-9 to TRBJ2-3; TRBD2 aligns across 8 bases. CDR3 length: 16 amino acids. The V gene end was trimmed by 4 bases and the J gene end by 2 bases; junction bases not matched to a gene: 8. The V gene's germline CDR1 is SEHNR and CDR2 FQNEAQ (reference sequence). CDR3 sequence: CASSSHDGGATDTQYF. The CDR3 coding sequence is TGTGCCAGCAGCTCCCATGACGGGGGGGCCACAGATACGCAGTATTTT.

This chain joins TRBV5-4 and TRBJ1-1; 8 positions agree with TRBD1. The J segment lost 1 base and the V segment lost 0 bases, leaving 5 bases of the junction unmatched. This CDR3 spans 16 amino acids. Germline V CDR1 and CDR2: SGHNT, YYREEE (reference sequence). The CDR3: CASSLVRTGRNTEAFF. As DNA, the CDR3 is TGTGCCAGCAGCTTGGTCCGGACAGGGAGGAACACTGAAGCTTTCTTT.

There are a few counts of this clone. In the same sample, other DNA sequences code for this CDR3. The CDR3 spells CASSFGGGETQYF. The CDR3 region has the DNA TGTGCCAGCAGTTTCGGAGGGGGGGAGACCCAGTACTTC. The gene calls are TRBV27 and TRBJ2-5; D is tentatively TRBD1 or TRBD2 (6 bases each). Germline assignment: CDR1 MNHEY and CDR2 SMNVEV (reference sequence). The CDR3 covers 13 residues. V lost 3 bases and J lost 5, with 10 bases in between.

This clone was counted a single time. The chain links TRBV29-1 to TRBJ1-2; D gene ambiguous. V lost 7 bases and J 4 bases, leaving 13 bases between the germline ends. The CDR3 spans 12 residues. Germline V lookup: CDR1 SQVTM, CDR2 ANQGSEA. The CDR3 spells CSALLAGYGYTF. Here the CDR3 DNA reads TGCAGCGCCCTATTGGCAGGCTATGGCTACACCTTC.

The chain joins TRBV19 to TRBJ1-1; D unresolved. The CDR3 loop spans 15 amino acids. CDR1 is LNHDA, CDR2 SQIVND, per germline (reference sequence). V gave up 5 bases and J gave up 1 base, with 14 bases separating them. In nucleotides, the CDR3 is TGTGCCAGTAGTTGGGAGGTTTCGGGGAACACTGAAGCTTTCTTT. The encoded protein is CASSWEVSGNTEAFF. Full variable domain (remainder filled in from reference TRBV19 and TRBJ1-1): DGGITQSPKYLFRKEGQNVTLSCEQNLNHDAMYWYRQDPGQGLRLIYYSQIVNDFQKGDIAEGYSVSREKKESFPLTVTSAQKNPTAFYLCASSWEVSGNTEAFFGQGTRLTVV.

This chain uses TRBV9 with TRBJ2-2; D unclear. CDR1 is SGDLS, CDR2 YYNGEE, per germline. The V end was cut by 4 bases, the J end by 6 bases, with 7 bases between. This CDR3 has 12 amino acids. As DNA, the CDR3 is TGTGCCAGCAGCCCCGGGCCCGGGGAGCTGTTTTTT. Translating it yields CASSPGPGELFF.

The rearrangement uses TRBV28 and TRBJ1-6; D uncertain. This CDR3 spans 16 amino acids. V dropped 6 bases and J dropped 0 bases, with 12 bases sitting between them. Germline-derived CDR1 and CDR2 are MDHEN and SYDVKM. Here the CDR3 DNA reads TGTGCCAGCAGCCCTTCGGGGAGCTCCTATAATTCACCCCTCCACTTT. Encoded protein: CASSPSGSSYNSPLHF.

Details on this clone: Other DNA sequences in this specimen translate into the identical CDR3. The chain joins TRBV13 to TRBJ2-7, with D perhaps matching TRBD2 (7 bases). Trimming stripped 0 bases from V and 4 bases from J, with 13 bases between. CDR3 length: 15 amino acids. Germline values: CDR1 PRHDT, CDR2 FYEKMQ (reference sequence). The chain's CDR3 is CASSLGRGATYEQYF. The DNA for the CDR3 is TGTGCCAGCAGCTTAGGTCGGGGGGCTACGTACGAGCAGTACTTC.

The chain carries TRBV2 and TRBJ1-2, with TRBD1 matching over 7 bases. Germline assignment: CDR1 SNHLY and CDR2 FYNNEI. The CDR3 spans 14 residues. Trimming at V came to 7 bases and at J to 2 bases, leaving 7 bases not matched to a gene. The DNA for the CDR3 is TGTGCCAGCACCTTAACAGGGGCAAACTATGGCTACACCTTC. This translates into CASTLTGANYGYTF. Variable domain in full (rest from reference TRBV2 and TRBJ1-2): EPEVTQTPSHQVTQMGQEVILRCVPISNHLYFYWYRQILGQKVEFLVSFYNNEISEKSEIFDDQFSVERPDGSNFTLKIRSTKLEDSAMYFCASTLTGANYGYTFGSGTRLTVV.